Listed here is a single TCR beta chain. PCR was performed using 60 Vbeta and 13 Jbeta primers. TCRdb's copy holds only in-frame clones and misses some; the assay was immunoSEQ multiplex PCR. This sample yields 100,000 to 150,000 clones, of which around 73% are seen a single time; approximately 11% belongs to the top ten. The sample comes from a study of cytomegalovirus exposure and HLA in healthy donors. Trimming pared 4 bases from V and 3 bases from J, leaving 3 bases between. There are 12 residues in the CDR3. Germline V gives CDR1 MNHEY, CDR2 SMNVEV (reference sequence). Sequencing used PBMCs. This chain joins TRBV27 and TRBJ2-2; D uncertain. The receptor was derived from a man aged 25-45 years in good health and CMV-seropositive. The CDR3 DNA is TGTGCCAGCAGTTCTTACACCGGGGAGCTGTTTTTT. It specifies CASSSYTGELFF.